This TCR beta chain was recovered during a study of CXCR3-negative and CXCR3-positive naive CD8 T cells (dated by TCRdb to 2018 to 2020). As for the study more broadly: In total, approximately 140 million TRB reads were obtained, which works out to roughly 1.5 +/- 0.3 million reads per library. Diversity and physicochemical repertoire analyses covered roughly eleven donors pooled from two independent experiments. The TRBV-TRBJ cluster analysis covered naive subsets from 5 or 6 donors and memory cells from 3 donors. Findings and caveats that apply to the study as a whole: Because surface CD5, which is linked to self-reactivity in mice, was comparable between the naive subsets, TCR interaction strength was also inferred from TRB CDR3 physicochemical properties. Compared with CXCR3-negative naive cells, CXCR3-positive naive cells had TRB CDR3s with higher hydrophobicity (lower Kidera factor 4), lower energy, and higher strength and volume indices. Repertoire diversity was comparably high in both naive subsets but much lower in memory CD8+ T cells. Freshly isolated PBMCs were used for most assays because CXCR3 expression went down partially after cryopreservation. Similar TRBV-TRBJ usage was shown by naive CXCR3-negative and CXCR3-positive cells from the same donor, whereas distinct patterns were shown by memory cells.

The run used a NextSeq 550. The Human TCR Profiling Kit (MiLaboratory) was used to prepare UMI-labeled 5' RACE TRB cDNA libraries. cDNA synthesis used the entire amount of extracted RNA, and PCR amplification then used the entire amount of cDNA produced. Libraries were prepared in parallel with an identical number of PCR cycles. In the authors' own workflow: MIGEC and MiXCR extracted about 53,000 +/- 10,000 unique UMI-labeled TRB cDNA molecules per library, requiring at least two reads per UMI. Each library averaged about 38,000 +/- 11,000 functional in-frame TRB CDR3 nucleotide clonotypes without stop codons. After downsampling to 5000 UMI-labeled TRB molecules per sample, diversity metrics such as normalized Shannon-Wiener and Chao1 were calculated in VDJtools. VDJtools was used to calculate clonotype-size-weighted physicochemical properties of the central five CDR3 residues, namely interaction energy, strength, volume and Kidera factor 4. The reads were reprocessed in TCRdb, with one entry per CDR3 protein sequence and no accompanying DNA. The V and J calls here are based on TCRdb, not the publication. The table for this sample lists some 150,000 distinct CDR3 sequences. The top ten constitute 0.45% to 0.55% of the sample.

Counted from cysteine to phenylalanine, this CDR3 has 13 amino acids. The entry carries no DNA sequence. According to the germline V gene (reference sequence), CDR1 reads LNHNV and CDR2 reads YYDKDF. For each CD8+ T cell subset, flow sorting was done in triplicate, and around 300,000 cells per subset went directly into RLT lysis buffer. To exclude memory contaminants, naive CD8+ T cells were stringently defined as CD45RO-CCR7+CD27+CD95-. Peripheral blood mononuclear cells were isolated from buffy coats by standard density gradient centrifugation. Naive CXCR3-negative and CXCR3-positive CD8+ T cells were flow-sorted using a FACSAria III. Total RNA was extracted from sorted cells using an RNeasy Mini Kit. A remark on this clonotype: Its antigen remains unidentified.

Sequencing used naive CXCR3+ CD8+ T cells from blood. The cell subset or site label corresponds to: CD45RO-CCR7+CD27+CD95- naive CD8+ T cells expressing CXCR3 (TNR3+). Recombination linked TRBV15 to TRBJ1-3. This sequence was found in a human donor in good health. Some clones in this sample may be carry-over from other donors' samples. The CDR3 has the sequence CATGGASGNTIYF.